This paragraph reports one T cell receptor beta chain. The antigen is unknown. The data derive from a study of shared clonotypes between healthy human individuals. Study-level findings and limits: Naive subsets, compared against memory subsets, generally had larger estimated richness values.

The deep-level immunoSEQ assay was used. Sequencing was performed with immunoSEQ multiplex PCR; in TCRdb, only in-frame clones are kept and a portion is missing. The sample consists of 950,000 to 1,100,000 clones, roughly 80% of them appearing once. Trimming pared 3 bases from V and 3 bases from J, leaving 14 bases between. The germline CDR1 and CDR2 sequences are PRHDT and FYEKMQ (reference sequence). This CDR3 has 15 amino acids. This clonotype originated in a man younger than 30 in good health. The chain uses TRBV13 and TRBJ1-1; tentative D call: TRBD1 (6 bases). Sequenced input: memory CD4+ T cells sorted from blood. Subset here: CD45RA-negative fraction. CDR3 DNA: TGTGCCAGCAGCTTGGGGGCGCGGGGGGACACTGAAGCTTTCTTT. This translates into CASSLGARGDTEAFF.